The 6 T cell receptor beta chains presented below share a single source sample, sequenced in a study of human T cells and chemical hapten exposure. TCRdb independently ran MiXCR on the RACE reads; one entry per CDR3 protein. The table has about 190,000 distinct CDR3 sequences, more than 20% seen once. Time point noted: patch test 3, about 24 weeks after DPC sensitization. The treatment: therapeutic diphenylcyclopropenone sensitization with weekly scalp DPC. This specimen was whole blood, taken in connection with sensitization to the hapten diphenylcyclopropenone (DPC). The receptors stem from a woman in her forties with alopecia areata. Some clones in this sample may be carry-over from other donors' samples.

This clonotype occurred a few times. The chain combines TRBV3-1 with TRBJ2-5; D remains ambiguous. Germline V gene data show CDR1 as LGHDT and CDR2 as YNNKEL (reference sequence). The CDR3 sequence is 15 residues long. The V end was cut by 3 bases, the J end by 3 bases, with 14 bases between. The CDR3 DNA reads TGTGCCAGCAGCCACTTGACTCGATCTAAAGAGACCCAGTACTTC. Translated, it gives CASSHLTRSKETQYF.

Regarding this clonotype: At one end the junction does not follow the germline gene, possibly because of a read error. The rearrangement uses TRBV28 and TRBJ2-5; perhaps TRBD2 as D (6 bases). Germline loops: CDR1 MDHEN, CDR2 SYDVKM. The CDR3 contains 12 residues. The CDR3 loop is CASSLGIARGVF. CDR3 coding DNA: TGTGCCAGCAGTTTAGGGATAGCGCGGGGAGTCTTC.

This clonotype was counted only a few times. This rearrangement joins TRBV9 to TRBJ2-4; D unresolved. The CDR3 totals 16 residues. Germline CDR1 is SGDLS and CDR2 is YYNGEE. Trimming removed 2 bases from V and 5 bases from J, with 17 bases in between. CDR3 bases: TGTGCCAGCAGCGTTGGACCGAGGAATTTAGAAAACATTCAGTACTTC. Protein sequence: CASSVGPRNLENIQYF.

This clonotype showed up just once. This chain connects TRBV7-2 to TRBJ2-2; no clear D. V was clipped by 1 base and J by 4 bases, with 10 bases between them. CDR1 is SGHTA, CDR2 FQGNSA, per germline. The length of the CDR3 is 15 residues. Here the CDR3 DNA reads TGTGCCAGCAGCTTAGAATTAGGCGGCACCGGGGAGCTGTTTTTT. It translates to CASSLELGGTGELFF.

There are many counts of this clonotype. This chain connects TRBV20-1 to TRBJ2-7; 8 bases are shared with TRBD1. Trimming at V came to 6 bases and at J to 1 base, leaving 8 bases not matched to a gene. The length of the CDR3 is 14 residues. CDR1 and CDR2 from the germline V gene are DFQATT and SNEGSKA (reference sequence). CDR3 sequence (DNA): TGCAGTGCCACGGGACAGGCTTTATCCTACGAGCAGTACTTC. Translating it yields CSATGQALSYEQYF.

In this sample, this clonotype turned up a few times. The V gene is TRBV7-9, the J gene TRBJ2-7; TRBD2 aligns across 7 bases. The V gene's germline CDR1 is SEHNR and CDR2 FQNEAQ (reference sequence). This CDR3 comprises 16 residues. J was trimmed by 6 bases and V by 1 base; bases with no gene match: 12. For the CDR3, the DNA is TGTGCCAGCAGCTTAGGTTACATGGCGGGAGAGGGCGAGCAGTACTTC. It specifies CASSLGYMAGEGEQYF.